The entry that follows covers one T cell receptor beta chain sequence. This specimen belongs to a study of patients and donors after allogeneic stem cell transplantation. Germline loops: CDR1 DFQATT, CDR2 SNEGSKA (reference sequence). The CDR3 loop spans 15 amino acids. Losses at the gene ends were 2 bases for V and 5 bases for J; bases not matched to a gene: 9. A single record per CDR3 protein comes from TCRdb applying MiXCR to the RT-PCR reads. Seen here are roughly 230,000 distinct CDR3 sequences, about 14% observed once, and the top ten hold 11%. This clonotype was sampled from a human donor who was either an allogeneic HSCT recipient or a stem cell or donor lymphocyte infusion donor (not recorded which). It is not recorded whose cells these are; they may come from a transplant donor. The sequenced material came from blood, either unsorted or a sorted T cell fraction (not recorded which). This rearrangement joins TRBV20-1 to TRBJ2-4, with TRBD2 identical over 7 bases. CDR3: CSARPIAGNQNIQYF. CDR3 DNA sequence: TGCAGTGCTAGACCAATAGCGGGTAACCAAAACATTCAGTACTTC.